These T cell receptor beta chains were read from a single sample in a study of spatial heterogeneity in lung cancer. TCRdb re-analysed the 5' RACE reads in MiXCR, keeping a single row per CDR3 protein. The sample consists of over 70,000 distinct CDR3 sequences, approximately 9% of them appearing once. Sequenced material: PBMCs, taken at follow-up. Receptors were obtained from a female donor with early-stage non-small cell lung cancer. CDR3s include the opening cysteine and the closing phenylalanine or tryptophan. Each record gives: CDR3 DNA, CDR3 protein, J gene, D gene, V gene, clone size. The D gene is left open where the match is weak. A clone size is listed for some rows: how often the clone was seen (once, few, many), or a class if it is expanded.

TGTGCCAGCACGGCGGGCGACTATGGCTACACCTTC CASTAGDYGYTF TRBJ1-2 . TRBV7-9 few
TGTGCCAGCAGTTTTCCGGGACAGGGTAACAATGAGCAGTTCTTC CASSFPGQGNNEQFF TRBJ2-1 TRBD1 TRBV28 many
TGTGCCAGCAGTTTATGGGGAGCTCAGCCCCAGCATTTT CASSLWGAQPQHF TRBJ1-5 . TRBV27 few
TGTGCCAGCAGTAGGGGGAAAGACGAGCAGTACTTC CASSRGKDEQYF TRBJ2-7 . TRBV6-5 .
TGCGCCAGCAGCTTGGGTGCGGACATGAACACCGGGGAGCTGTTTTTT CASSLGADMNTGELFF TRBJ2-2 . TRBV5-1 many
TGTGCCAGTGGGACCGTTACCTACGAGCAGTACTTC CASGTVTYEQYF TRBJ2-7 . TRBV7-9 many
TGTGCCAGCACCTCCCGGGACAGGAAGGGCGGCATTCAGTACTTC CASTSRDRKGGIQYF TRBJ2-4 TRBD1 TRBV6-5 many
TGTGCCAGCAGCTCGTACAACTACGAGCAGTACTTC CASSSYNYEQYF TRBJ2-7 . TRBV7-9 .
TGTGCCAGCAGCCAGGTGACAGGGTGGAACTATGGCTACACCTTC CASSQVTGWNYGYTF TRBJ1-2 TRBD1 TRBV14 many
TGTGCCACCAGTGATTTGGCTAATTCTGGCTACACCTTC CATSDLANSGYTF TRBJ1-2 . TRBV24-1 .
TGCAGTGCTAGCGTACAGCCTGGCTATGGCTACACCTTC CSASVQPGYGYTF TRBJ1-2 . TRBV20-1 .
TGCGCCAGCAGCCATCCCCTTACTGAGACAGTACGTTCACCCCTCCACTTT CASSHPLTETVRSPLHF TRBJ1-6 . TRBV4-1 many
TGTGCCAGCAGGCTAGTCTACAATGAGCAGTTCTTC CASRLVYNEQFF TRBJ2-1 . TRBV2 many
TGTGCCAGCAGACACCCCAGGGTGGGAAACACCATATATTTT CASRHPRVGNTIYF TRBJ1-3 . TRBV7-9 few
TGTGCCAGCAGTCTACTAGCGGGAGACACAGATACGCAGTATTTT CASSLLAGDTDTQYF TRBJ2-3 TRBD2 TRBV6-5 few
TGTGCCAGCTCACCACAGGGTCCCACTGAAGCTTTCTTT CASSPQGPTEAFF TRBJ1-1 . TRBV18 few
TGCAGTGCTAGGTCGGACCCGGGCAATCAGCCCCAGCATTTT CSARSDPGNQPQHF TRBJ1-5 . TRBV20-1 many